These T cell receptor beta chains were read from a single sample in a study of CD8 T cells in ankylosing spondylitis. TCRdb used MiXCR to reprocess the 5' RACE reads, holding one entry per CDR3 protein. The data show tens of thousands of distinct CDR3 sequences, 6% to 7.5% seen once. The sample taken for sequencing was blood, either unsorted or a sorted T cell fraction (not recorded which). Every receptor here comes from a female donor with ankylosing spondylitis or in good health (not recorded which). Both conserved end residues are part of each CDR3. D genes are given only for firm matches. Expanded clones get a size class; other rows say once, few or many, or leave the size out.

J gene	V gene	clone size	D gene	CDR3 DNA	CDR3 protein
TRBJ2-3	TRBV27	many	-	TGTGCCAGCAGCCGAGGGGACACTTACACAGATACGCAGTATTTT	CASSRGDTYTDTQYF
TRBJ1-1	TRBV14	many	TRBD1	TGTGCCAGCAGCCAGTTGGACAGGGGGCATGTTGAAGCTTTCTTT	CASSQLDRGHVEAFF
TRBJ1-2	TRBV28	many	-	TGTGCCAGCAGATCCCCGGCCACCTCTACGGGCTACACCTTC	CASRSPATSTGYTF
TRBJ2-3	TRBV6-5	many	-	TGTGCCAGCAGTCTCCTCGGTCCAGATACGCAGTATTTT	CASSLLGPDTQYF
TRBJ1-3	TRBV6-1	many	-	TGTGCCAGCAAAGAGCTCGGCACTGCTGGAAACACCATATATTTT	CASKELGTAGNTIYF
TRBJ2-3	TRBV10-3	many	-	TGTGCCATCAGTGAACCGAGGGGACATCTCGTACGCACAGATACGCAGTATTTT	CAISEPRGHLVRTDTQYF
TRBJ2-1	TRBV5-1	many	TRBD2	TGCGCCAGCAGCGAGGCGTCTAGCGGATCCTCCTACAATGAGCAGTTCTTC	CASSEASSGSSYNEQFF
TRBJ1-1	TRBV12-3/TRBV12-4	many	TRBD1	TGTGCCAGCAACCTCAGGGGGGACACTGAAGCTTTCTTT	CASNLRGDTEAFF
TRBJ2-1	TRBV5-5	many	-	TGTGCCAGCAGCTTGGCGGGTAATGAGCAGTTCTTC	CASSLAGNEQFF
TRBJ2-1	TRBV20-1	many	-	TGCAGTGCTAGAGTCCCCCCCGCGGGCAATGAGCAGTTCTTC	CSARVPPAGNEQFF
TRBJ2-1	TRBV3-1	many	-	TGTGCCAGCAGCCAAGGGGGCCATGAGCAGTTCTTC	CASSQGGHEQFF
TRBJ1-3	TRBV29-1	many	-	TGCAGCGCCGGGGGGGGGATGGACTCTGGAAACACCATATATTTT	CSAGGGMDSGNTIYF
TRBJ1-4	TRBV3-1	many	TRBD1	TGTGCCAGCAGCCAAGCGACAGGGCCGGGCGGTGAAAAACTGTTTTTT	CASSQATGPGGEKLFF
TRBJ1-5	TRBV27	many	-	TGTGCCAGCAGTTTCGATAGCAATCAGCCCCAGCATTTT	CASSFDSNQPQHF
TRBJ1-1	TRBV5-1	many	TRBD1	TGCGCCAGCAGCTTGGGACAGGGGATTCGGAGAGACACTGAAGCTTTCTTT	CASSLGQGIRRDTEAFF
TRBJ2-2	TRBV15	many	-	TGTGCCACCAGCAGAGATCATCCGGGGGCTTACCCCGGGGAGCTGTTTTTT	CATSRDHPGAYPGELFF
TRBJ1-3	TRBV20-1	-	-	TGCAGTGCTAGTCTCAGAAACACCATATATTTT	CSASLRNTIYF
TRBJ1-2	TRBV5-1	many	-	TGCGCCAGCAGCTCGGACGGATCTAACTATGGCTACACCTTC	CASSSDGSNYGYTF
TRBJ2-3	TRBV29-1	many	-	TGCAGCGTTGTGCCCCAGACCACAGATACGCAGTATTTT	CSVVPQTTDTQYF
TRBJ2-4	TRBV4-2	many	-	TGTGCCAGCAGCCTTTGGACGGGTGAAAAGTACTTC	CASSLWTGEKYF
TRBJ1-6	TRBV20-1	many	-	TGCAGTGCGTCTTTGGAATGGGAGAGGAATTCACCCCTCCACTTT	CSASLEWERNSPLHF
TRBJ2-2	TRBV5-1	many	TRBD1	TGCGCCAGCAGCGTCGGGACAGCTGACACCGGGGAGCTGTTTTTT	CASSVGTADTGELFF
TRBJ2-2	TRBV7-2	few	TRBD2	TGTGCCAGCAGCTTTGTAAGCGGGGGGAACACCGGGGAGCTGTTTTTT	CASSFVSGGNTGELFF
TRBJ2-3	TRBV5-1	few	-	TGCGCCAGCAGCTTACAATACCCGGGACCAGGCACAGATACGCAGTATTTT	CASSLQYPGPGTDTQYF
TRBJ2-3	TRBV5-1	many	TRBD2	TGCGCCAGCAGCTTGACTAGCGGGGGTACGACGCAGTATTTT	CASSLTSGGTTQYF
TRBJ1-5	TRBV15	many	-	TGTGCCACCAGCAGAGATCTAGAGGTCTATCAGCCCCAGCATTTT	CATSRDLEVYQPQHF
TRBJ2-2	TRBV5-1	many	-	TGCGCCAGCAGCTTGGGACAGCCCTCACTGAACACCGGGGAGCTGTTTTTT	CASSLGQPSLNTGELFF
TRBJ2-3	TRBV2	few	TRBD1	TGTGCCAGCAGTGAAGGGACAGGGGCCCCAGATACGCAGTATTTT	CASSEGTGAPDTQYF
TRBJ2-1	TRBV12-3/TRBV12-4	many	-	TGTGCCAGCAGTGATGATGTAGGCAATGAGCAGTTCTTC	CASSDDVGNEQFF
TRBJ2-3	TRBV6-5	many	TRBD1	TGTGCCAGCAGTTCCTCACTGGACGGACAGGGATCTCGATTT	CASSSSLDGQGSRF
TRBJ1-2	TRBV12-3/TRBV12-4	many	-	TGTGCCAGCAGTTTTCAGGGGCCCTCTGGCTACACCTTC	CASSFQGPSGYTF
TRBJ2-3	TRBV5-1	many	-	TGCGCCAGCAGCTTGACGGGCATCTTGCGGGGGCCCACAGATACGCAGTATTTT	CASSLTGILRGPTDTQYF
TRBJ2-1	TRBV20-1	many	-	TGCAGTGCTAGAGATGGAAGGGGCCCGAACAATGAGCAGTTCTTC	CSARDGRGPNNEQFF
TRBJ1-6	TRBV20-1	many	-	TGCAGTGCCAACGGGAAGAATAATTCACCCCTCCACTTT	CSANGKNNSPLHF
TRBJ1-1	TRBV5-1	many	TRBD1	TGCGCCAGCAGGAGTCCCGGGACAGTGACGAAGACTGAAGCTTTCTTT	CASRSPGTVTKTEAFF
TRBJ2-2	TRBV20-1	many	-	TGCAGTGCTAGAGATCCGGGGGGCCCCGGGGAGCTGTTTTTT	CSARDPGGPGELFF
TRBJ2-3	TRBV11-2	many	-	TGTGCCAGCAGCTTAGGGGGCACAGATACGCAGTATTTT	CASSLGGTDTQYF
TRBJ1-6	TRBV12-3/TRBV12-4	many	-	TGTGCCAGCGGAGAAGGGACTGGCTCACCCCTCCACTTT	CASGEGTGSPLHF
TRBJ2-2	TRBV10-3	many	-	TGTGCCATCAGTGAACAGGGGGGGGCGAACACCGGGGAGCTGTTTTTT	CAISEQGGANTGELFF
TRBJ2-1	TRBV5-1	many	-	TGCGCCAGCAGCTTGGTTGATGAGCAGTTCTTC	CASSLVDEQFF
TRBJ2-1	TRBV12-3/TRBV12-4	many	TRBD2	TGTGCCAGCGGGACTAGCGGGAGCAATGAGCAGTTCTTC	CASGTSGSNEQFF
TRBJ1-2	TRBV5-1	many	TRBD1	TGCGCCAGCAGCTTGGACCAGGGGGCTGGCTACACCTTC	CASSLDQGAGYTF
TRBJ1-5	TRBV20-1	many	-	TGCAGTGCTAGAGTAGCGGGGGGCGGGCAGCCCCAGCATTTT	CSARVAGGGQPQHF
TRBJ1-5	TRBV12-3/TRBV12-4	many	-	TGTGCCAGCAGTTTCGGCCAGTCAAATCAGCCCCAGCATTTT	CASSFGQSNQPQHF
TRBJ2-3	TRBV20-1	many	-	TGCAGTGCTCGCCGGGCTCAGTACACAGATACGCAGTATTTT	CSARRAQYTDTQYF
TRBJ1-6	TRBV2	many	-	TGTGCCAGCGTACAGTTCAGCTCCTATAATTCACCCCTCCACTTT	CASVQFSSYNSPLHF
TRBJ1-1	TRBV12-3/TRBV12-4	many	-	TGTGCCAGCAGAAGGACGGCGAACACTGAAGCTTTCTTT	CASRRTANTEAFF
TRBJ2-7	TRBV12-3/TRBV12-4	many	TRBD1	TGTGCCAGCAGTCTGACCCCCGGGACAGGGGGCTCCTACGAGCAGTACTTC	CASSLTPGTGGSYEQYF
TRBJ2-1	TRBV6-5	many	TRBD1	TGTGCCAGCAGTTACTCGGGGACAGACTACAATGAGCAGTTCTTC	CASSYSGTDYNEQFF
TRBJ1-1	TRBV5-6	many	-	TGTGCCAGCAGCCCGGATGGGGGGGGGAGCACTGAAGCTTTCTTT	CASSPDGGGSTEAFF